This is a list of T cell receptor beta chains from one sample in a study of T cells in tumors and immune-related adverse events. Clones were read by immunoSEQ multiplex PCR, and TCRdb kept only the in-frame ones, dropping some. This sample carries roughly 4,700 clones, approximately 65% of them seen once, and the ten largest clones take less than 7.5%. The sample in question was gut tissue, obtained from a patient treated with anti-PD-1 therapy. Receptor source: a female donor with metastatic renal cell carcinoma. Both conserved end residues are part of each CDR3. D genes are given only for firm matches. The size of a clone is reported for some rows only, either as once, few or many, or as a class for expanded clones.

>TRBV4-3|-|TRBJ1-4|-
TGCGCCAGCAGCCAAGGGGACACTGCAACTAATGAAAAACTGTTTTTT
CASSQGDTATNEKLFF
>TRBV28|-|TRBJ1-4|-
TGTGCCAGCAGTCCCTTCACCACAACTAATGAAAAACTGTTTTTT
CASSPFTTTNEKLFF
>TRBV10-1|-|TRBJ2-3|TRBD2
TGCGCCAGCACCAATAGCGGGAGGGCCTTCCGGGTCTCTCAGTATTTT
CASTNSGRAFRVSQYF
>TRBV4-3|once|TRBJ2-1|TRBD2
TGCGCCAGCAGCCAAGATACCTCTAGCGGGGGGGCCAATGAGCAGTTCTTC
CASSQDTSSGGANEQFF
>TRBV11-2|medium-sized|TRBJ2-2|-
TGTGCCAGCAGTCCTCACGGGGCCGCGAACACCGGGGAGCTGTTTTTT
CASSPHGAANTGELFF
>TRBV15|few|TRBJ1-1|-
TGTGCCACCAGCAGAGAGTGGGAGGCTGAAGCTTTCTTT
CATSREWEAEAFF
>TRBV12-5|few|TRBJ2-5|TRBD1
TGTGCTAGTGGTTTGGGGACAGGGGGAAGAGAGACCCAGTACTTC
CASGLGTGGRETQYF
>TRBV7-6|-|TRBJ2-1|-
TGTGCCAGCAGGAGAGGATTCAACAATGAGCAGTTCTTC
CASRRGFNNEQFF
>TRBV11-3|few|TRBJ2-1|-
TGTGCCAGCAGCCTTACAGGGTCACTGCTTTACAATGAGCAGTTCTTC
CASSLTGSLLYNEQFF
>TRBV6-6|-|TRBJ2-6|-
TGTGCCAGCAGTTCTCCGGGCTCTGGGGCCAACGTCCTGACTTTC
CASSSPGSGANVLTF
>TRBV6-5|-|TRBJ2-6|-
TGTGCCAGCAGTCAGGGTGGGGCCAACGTCCTGACTTTC
CASSQGGANVLTF
>TRBV10-3|-|TRBJ1-2|-
TGTGCCATCAGATTGGACGGAACGTACTATGGCTACACCTTC
CAIRLDGTYYGYTF
>TRBV28|few|TRBJ1-1|-
TGTGCCAGCGGGGGGCAGACAAACACTGAAGCTTTCTTT
CASGGQTNTEAFF
>TRBV4-2|-|TRBJ1-5|-
TGTGCCAGCAGCCAAGACCATCAGCCCCAGCATTTT
CASSQDHQPQHF
>TRBV11-3|-|TRBJ2-1|TRBD2
TGTGCCACCGAGAAGAGCGGGGTTAGCTCCTACAATGAGCAGTTCTTC
CATEKSGVSSYNEQFF
>TRBV6-6|once|TRBJ2-7|TRBD2
TGTGCCAGCAGTTCCGCCGGGACTAGCGGTGGCGAGCAGTACTTC
CASSSAGTSGGEQYF
>TRBV7-6|-|TRBJ2-2|TRBD2
TGTGCCAGCAGTATACTAGCGGACACCGGGGAGCTGTTTTTT
CASSILADTGELFF
>TRBV5-4|-|TRBJ2-7|TRBD2
TGTGCCAGCAGCGGTGGGGGACTAGCGGGCTACGAGCAGTACTTC
CASSGGGLAGYEQYF
>TRBV16|once|TRBJ1-1|-
TGTGCCAGCAGCCAATCCACATTCATAGGGGGGACTGAAGCTTTCTTT
CASSQSTFIGGTEAFF
>TRBV11-2|few|TRBJ2-4|-
TGTGCCAGCAGCCACGGTTGGGTAGCCAAAAACATTCAGTACTTC
CASSHGWVAKNIQYF
>TRBV5-5|-|TRBJ2-2|TRBD2
TGTGCCAGCAGCTTGGTAGCGGGAGGTTACACCGGGGAGCTGTTTTTT
CASSLVAGGYTGELFF
>TRBV30|once|TRBJ2-3|-
TGTGCCTGGAGTGTGTGGGGTGGAAGCACAGATACGCAGTATTTT
CAWSVWGGSTDTQYF
>TRBV5-1|-|TRBJ2-7|-
TGCGCCAGCCGTCGAACCGGGGCCTACGAGCAGTACTTC
CASRRTGAYEQYF